This TCR beta chain was recorded in a study of T cell changes during pregnancy in multiple sclerosis. TCRdb's copy holds only in-frame clones and misses some; the assay was immunoSEQ multiplex PCR. The sample lists around 100,000 clones, roughly 92% occurring once. Germline-derived CDR1 and CDR2 are SEHNR and FQNEAQ (reference sequence). The germline V and J ends were trimmed by 4 bases and 6 bases, with 16 bases remaining between them. The CDR3 is 15 residues long. The sequenced sample was peripheral blood, obtained after pregnancy. This chain uses TRBV7-9 with TRBJ2-1; D might be TRBD1 (5 bases). This receptor was identified in a female donor with multiple sclerosis, enrolled in a pregnancy study. The CDR3 spells CASSSIYRNVNEQFF. CDR3 in DNA: TGTGCCAGCAGCTCGATATACAGGAATGTCAATGAGCAGTTCTTC.